The clone carrying this T cell receptor (beta chain) was seen at least ten times. Its target is not known. Stated time point: sample taken at primary tumor resection. The donor group consisted of around 70 patients who had untreated, early-stage non-small cell lung cancer. The data belong to a study of spatial heterogeneity in lung cancer. Notes on the study in general: Tumors with more nonsynonymous mutations had more expanded intratumoral alpha and beta TCRs.

Germline CDR1 is SQVTM and CDR2 is ANQGSEA. The CDR3 has 14 amino acids. Trimming removed 6 bases at V and 0 bases at J, with 12 bases between. Each CDR3 protein gets one entry after TCRdb re-called the 5' RACE reads with MiXCR. The top ten hold approximately 24% of the sample, which has about 28,000 distinct CDR3 sequences, roughly 6.9% seen once. Sequencing used lung tumor tissue, obtained at surgery. The J gene is TRBJ1-3, the V gene TRBV29-1; D unclear. This TCR was sampled from a male donor with early-stage non-small cell lung cancer. The CDR3, as DNA: TGCAGCGTACTAATCGGGTACTCTGGAAACACCATATATTTT. Encoded protein: CSVLIGYSGNTIYF.